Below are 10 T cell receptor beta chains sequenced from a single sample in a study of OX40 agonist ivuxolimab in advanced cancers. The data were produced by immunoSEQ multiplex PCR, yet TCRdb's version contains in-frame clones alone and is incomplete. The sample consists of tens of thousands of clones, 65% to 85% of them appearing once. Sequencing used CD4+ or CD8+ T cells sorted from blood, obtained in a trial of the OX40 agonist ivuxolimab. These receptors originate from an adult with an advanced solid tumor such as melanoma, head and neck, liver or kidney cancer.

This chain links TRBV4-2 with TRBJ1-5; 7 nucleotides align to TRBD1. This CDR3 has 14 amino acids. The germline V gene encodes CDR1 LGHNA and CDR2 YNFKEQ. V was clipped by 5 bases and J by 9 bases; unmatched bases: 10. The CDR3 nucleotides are TGTGCCAGCAGCTTCCGACAGGGTGAGGGGCCCCAGCATTTT. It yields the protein CASSFRQGEGPQHF.

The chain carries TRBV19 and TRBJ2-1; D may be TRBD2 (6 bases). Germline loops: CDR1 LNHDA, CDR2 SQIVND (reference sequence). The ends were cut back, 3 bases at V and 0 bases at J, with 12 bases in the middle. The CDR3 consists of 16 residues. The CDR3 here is CASSMLPGASYNEQFF. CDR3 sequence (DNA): TGTGCCAGTAGTATGCTACCGGGAGCCTCCTACAATGAGCAGTTCTTC.

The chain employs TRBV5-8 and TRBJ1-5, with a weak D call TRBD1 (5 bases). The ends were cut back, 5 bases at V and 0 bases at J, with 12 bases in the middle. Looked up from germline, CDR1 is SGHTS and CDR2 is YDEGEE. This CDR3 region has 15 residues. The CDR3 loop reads CASSRDGNSNQPQHF. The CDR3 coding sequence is TGTGCCAGCAGTCGGGACGGAAATAGCAATCAGCCCCAGCATTTT.

The CDR3 region is CASSIPGGASQFF. CDR3 DNA: TGTGCCAGTAGTATCCCCGGGGGGGCCTCGCAGTTCTTC. This chain joins TRBV19 and TRBJ2-1; 8 bases agree with TRBD2. Per germline, CDR1 LNHDA and CDR2 SQIVND (reference sequence). This CDR3 contains 13 residues. J was trimmed by 12 bases and V by 3 bases; bases with no gene match: 7. The entire variable domain, with the rest obtained from reference TRBV19 and TRBJ2-1, is as follows: DGGITQSPKYLFRKEGQNVTLSCEQNLNHDAMYWYRQDPGQGLRLIYYSQIVNDFQKGDIAEGYSVSREKKESFPLTVTSAQKNPTAFYLCASSIPGGASQFFGPGTRLTVL.

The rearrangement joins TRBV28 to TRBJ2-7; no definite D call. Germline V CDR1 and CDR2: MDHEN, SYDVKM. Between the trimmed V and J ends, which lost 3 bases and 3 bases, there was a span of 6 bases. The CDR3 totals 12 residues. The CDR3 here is CASSLILYEQYF. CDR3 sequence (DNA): TGTGCCAGCAGTTTGATCCTCTACGAGCAGTACTTC.

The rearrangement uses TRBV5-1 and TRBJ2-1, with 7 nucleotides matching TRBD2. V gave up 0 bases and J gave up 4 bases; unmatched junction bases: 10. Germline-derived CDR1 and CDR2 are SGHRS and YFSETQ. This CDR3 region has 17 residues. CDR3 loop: CASSLGAGPSGYNEQFF. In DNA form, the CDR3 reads TGCGCCAGCAGCTTGGGGGCCGGGCCTAGCGGTTACAATGAGCAGTTCTTC. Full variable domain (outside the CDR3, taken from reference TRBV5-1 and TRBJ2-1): KAGVTQTPRYLIKTRGQQVTLSCSPISGHRSVSWYQQTPGQGLQFLFEYFSETQRNKGNFPGRFSGRQFSNSRSEMNVSTLELGDSALYLCASSLGAGPSGYNEQFFGPGTRLTVL.

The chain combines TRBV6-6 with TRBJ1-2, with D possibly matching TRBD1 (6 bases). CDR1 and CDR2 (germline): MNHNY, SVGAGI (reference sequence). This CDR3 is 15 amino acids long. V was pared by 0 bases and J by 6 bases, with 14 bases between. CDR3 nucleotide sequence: TGTGCCAGCAGTTACTCGGGACACCAGGCCCATGGCTACACCTTC. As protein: CASSYSGHQAHGYTF.

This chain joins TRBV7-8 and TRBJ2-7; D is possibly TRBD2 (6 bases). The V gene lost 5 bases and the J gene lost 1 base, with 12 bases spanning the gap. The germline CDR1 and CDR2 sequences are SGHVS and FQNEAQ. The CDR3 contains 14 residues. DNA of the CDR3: TGTGCCAGCAGCCTCTCCGGGAGTTCCTACGAGCAGTACTTC. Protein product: CASSLSGSSYEQYF.

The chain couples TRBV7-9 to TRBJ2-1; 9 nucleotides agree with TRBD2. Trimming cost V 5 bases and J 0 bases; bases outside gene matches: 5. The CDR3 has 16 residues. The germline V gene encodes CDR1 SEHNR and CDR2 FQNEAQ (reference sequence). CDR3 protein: CASSMAGGSSYNEQFF. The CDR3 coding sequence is TGTGCCAGCAGCATGGCGGGGGGGAGCTCCTACAATGAGCAGTTCTTC.

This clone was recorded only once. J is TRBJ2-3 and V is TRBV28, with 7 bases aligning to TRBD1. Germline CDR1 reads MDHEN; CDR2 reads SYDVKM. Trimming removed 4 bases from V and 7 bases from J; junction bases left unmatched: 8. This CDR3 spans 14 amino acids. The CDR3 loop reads CASSSTGTANTQYF. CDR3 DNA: TGTGCCAGCAGTTCCACAGGGACAGCAAATACGCAGTATTTT.